A selection of T cell receptor beta chains follows, all from one sample in a study of cytomegalovirus exposure and HLA in healthy donors. The table came from immunoSEQ multiplex PCR; TCRdb's copy has only in-frame clones and leaves some out. The table records around 100,000 clones, around 82% of them present only once. Specimen: PBMCs. The source of these receptors is a woman aged 40 to 55 in good health and CMV-seronegative. Both conserved end residues are part of each CDR3. D genes are given only for firm matches. Expanded clones are given a class, and other clones once, few, many or no size at all.

D	V	size	J	CDR3	DNA
TRBD1	TRBV7-2	.	TRBJ1-4	CASSLVGGQGNEKLFF	TGTGCCAGCAGCTTAGTAGGGGGACAGGGAAATGAAAAACTGTTTTTT
.	TRBV7-9	.	TRBJ1-1	CASSPGTGKAFF	TGTGCCAGCAGCCCAGGTACAGGAAAAGCTTTCTTT
TRBD2	TRBV18	.	TRBJ2-3	CASSPPGLPHTDTQYF	TGTGCCAGCTCACCGCCGGGACTACCCCACACAGATACGCAGTATTTT
TRBD1	TRBV6-5	few	TRBJ2-1	CASSYSRTGSNEQFF	TGTGCCAGCAGTTACTCAAGGACAGGGTCCAATGAGCAGTTCTTC
TRBD1	TRBV19	few	TRBJ2-1	CASSPDRGGEQFF	TGTGCCAGTAGCCCGGACAGGGGAGGGGAGCAGTTCTTC
.	TRBV27	once	TRBJ2-7	CASSLQGSWEQYF	TGTGCCAGCAGTTTACAGGGATCGTGGGAGCAGTACTTC
TRBD1	TRBV6-6	once	TRBJ2-7	CASRAAGTGSEQYF	TGTGCCAGCAGAGCCGCCGGGACAGGGTCCGAGCAGTACTTC
TRBD1	TRBV9	.	TRBJ2-3	CASSVAGQGTDTQYF	TGTGCCAGCAGCGTAGCGGGACAGGGAACAGATACGCAGTATTTT
TRBD2	TRBV11-3	.	TRBJ2-7	CASSGTSVEQYF	TGTGCCTCATCCGGGACTAGCGTCGAGCAGTACTTC
.	TRBV29-1	.	TRBJ1-1	CSVNTGSKAFF	TGCAGCGTGAACACAGGGAGTAAAGCTTTCTTT
.	TRBV29-1	.	TRBJ2-2	CSVVVTGELFF	TGCAGCGTTGTAGTGACCGGGGAGCTGTTTTTT
TRBD1	TRBV11-2	.	TRBJ1-1	CASSQRDRGANTEAFF	TGTGCCAGCAGCCAAAGAGACAGGGGGGCTAACACTGAAGCTTTCTTT
.	TRBV29-1	.	TRBJ1-1	CSVERMDGAFF	TGCAGCGTTGAGAGGATGGATGGAGCTTTCTTT
.	TRBV9	.	TRBJ2-1	CASSGTRGTNYNEQFF	TGTGCCAGCAGCGGTACTCGCGGAACTAACTACAATGAGCAGTTCTTC
.	TRBV9	.	TRBJ1-2	CASNRDISGYTF	TGTGCCAGCAACCGAGACATCTCTGGCTACACCTTC
.	TRBV7-2	.	TRBJ2-6	CASSLALLGPGANVLTF	TGTGCCAGCAGCTTAGCGCTTTTGGGGCCTGGGGCCAACGTCCTGACTTTC
.	TRBV5-1	.	TRBJ2-5	CASSPRAQGETQYF	TGCGCCAGCAGCCCCCGGGCCCAGGGAGAGACCCAGTACTTC